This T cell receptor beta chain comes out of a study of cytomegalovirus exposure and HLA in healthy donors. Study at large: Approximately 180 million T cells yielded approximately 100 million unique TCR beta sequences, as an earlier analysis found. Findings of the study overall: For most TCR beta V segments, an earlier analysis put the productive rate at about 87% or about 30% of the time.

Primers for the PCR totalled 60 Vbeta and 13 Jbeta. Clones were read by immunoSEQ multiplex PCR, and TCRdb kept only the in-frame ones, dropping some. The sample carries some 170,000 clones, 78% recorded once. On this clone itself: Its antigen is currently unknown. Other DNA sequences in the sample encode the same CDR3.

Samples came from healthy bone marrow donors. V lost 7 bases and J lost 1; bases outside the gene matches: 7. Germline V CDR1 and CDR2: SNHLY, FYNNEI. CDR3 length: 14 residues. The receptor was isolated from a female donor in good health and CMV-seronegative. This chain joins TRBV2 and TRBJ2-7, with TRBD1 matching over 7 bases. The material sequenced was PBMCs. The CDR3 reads CASKADRASYEQYF. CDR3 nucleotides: TGTGCCAGCAAGGCTGACAGGGCATCCTACGAGCAGTACTTC. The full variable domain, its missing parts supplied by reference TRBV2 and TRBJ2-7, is EPEVTQTPSHQVTQMGQEVILRCVPISNHLYFYWYRQILGQKVEFLVSFYNNEISEKSEIFDDQFSVERPDGSNFTLKIRSTKLEDSAMYFCASKADRASYEQYFGPGTRLTVT.